This TCR beta chain appears in the sequencing data of a study of blood T cell repertoires in COVID-19. For the study at large: T cells, B-cell-depleted T cells, or PBMCs provided the cDNA or gDNA that served as material.

Profiled with immunoSEQ multiplex PCR; TCRdb holds only in-frame clones, not every one. The data show tens of thousands of clones, about 85% seen once. This clone was seen just once. At one end the junction does not follow the germline gene, possibly because of a read error. The CDR3 spans 15 residues. CDR1 SGHRS and CDR2 YFSETQ come from the germline V gene. This chain joins TRBV5-1 and TRBJ1-2; 7 bases map to TRBD1. This sequence was found in a man aged 55 to 69 with COVID-19, enrolled during active disease. Input material: peripheral blood. The CDR3 reads CANSDRQGANYGYTF. In nucleotides, the CDR3 is TGCGCCAACAGCGATAGACAGGGAGCTAACTATGGCTACACCTTC. Based on the CDR3 plus reference TRBV5-1 and TRBJ1-2, the full variable domain is KAGVTQTPRYLIKTRGQQVTLSCSPISGHRSVSWYQQTPGQGLQFLFEYFSETQRNKGNFPGRFSGRQFSNSRSEMNVSTLELGDSALYLCANSDRQGANYGYTFGSGTRLTVV.